This T cell receptor beta chain was identified in a study of OX40 agonist ivuxolimab in advanced cancers. Using immunoSEQ multiplex PCR, the repertoire was profiled, and TCRdb retains in-frame clones only, with some absent. The table has tens of thousands of clones, around nine tenths seen once. The investigators sampled blood at baseline, at cycle 4 day 1, and at cycle 7 day 1. Whole-study findings and limits: CD4+ T cells averaged fewer expanded clones than CD8+ T cells. The investigators did not determine what antigen specificity the expanded peripheral T cells had.

CDR1 is SNHLY and CDR2 is FYNNEI in the germline V gene. CDR3 length: 14 amino acids. V dropped 3 bases and J dropped 4 bases, with 13 bases sitting between them. Details on this clone: Antigen unknown.

The sequence derives from an adult with an advanced solid tumor such as melanoma, head and neck, liver or kidney cancer. The chain recombines TRBV2 with TRBJ2-7, with D possibly TRBD1 on 5 matching bases. Sequenced here: CD4+ or CD8+ T cells sorted from blood, sampled in a trial of the OX40 agonist ivuxolimab. CDR3 sequence (DNA): TGTGCCAGCAGTGATCGAGACAGTGTATACGAGCAGTACTTC. This gives the protein CASSDRDSVYEQYF.